This T cell receptor beta chain was obtained from a study of blood T cell repertoires in COVID-19 (dated by TCRdb to the early 2020s). In the study overall: Samples covering the acute and convalescent phases of COVID-19 were provided by collaborators in the United States, Italy and Spain. The material from the prospective study consisted of cDNA or gDNA derived from T cells, B-cell-depleted T cells, or PBMCs. Deeply sampled blood TCRbeta repertoires from subjects exposed to, actively infected with, or recovered from COVID-19 were included in the dataset. The repertoires were made available in a free public database intended to serve as a resource for research on the immune response to SARS-CoV-2. Samples were obtained from the ongoing ImmuneRACE study (first 160 participants) and from approximately 1,200 subjects provided by 6 global collaborators. A de-identified subject ID, COVID-19 status, age in years and sex were almost always included in the sample metadata. Where available, HLA class I and class II types were obtained from metadata supplied by the sample provider rather than from assay-based typing.

The study at large found these results: The amount of clinical and demographic metadata varied by source and participant and was provided uncurated.

Including the terminal cysteine and phenylalanine, the CDR3 comprises 15 residues. The kept DNA is CDR3 alone, 45 bases in frame from the first base. CDR1 and CDR2 were assigned from the germline V gene as LGHNA and YSLEER. Unmatched junction bases come to 4, with V trimmed by 1 base and J by 4 bases. Whole blood was collected in K2EDTA tubes by collaborating institutions according to the institutions' own protocols. Collaborator samples were shipped for TCRbeta analysis as frozen whole blood, isolated PBMCs, or DNA extracted from either sample type. TCRbeta CDR3 regions were amplified from genomic DNA by means of the immunoSEQ Assay, a bias-controlled multiplex PCR. In the original analysis: Within the assay, amplification of reference gene primers was used to estimate how many nucleated cells each sample contained. To quantify the absolute abundance of each unique TCRbeta CDR3 rearrangement, sequence reads were collapsed and filtered. For each sample, productive Simpson clonality was calculated as the square root of Simpson's diversity index over productive rearrangements. TCRdb stores this immuneACCESS table with in-frame sequences only. Part of the clones is absent; in the studies checked, under half of the shortfall reflects unresolved V genes, and no reason is known for the rest. The V and J calls and clone size are taken from that table; D and trimming were inferred from the DNA. The sample data list approximately 100,000 clones, and roughly 90% of these were observed just once. Together, the top ten hold 15% to 20% of the sample.

Details on this clone: Its specific antigen is unknown. No base-level quality is on record; no much larger clone is a single base apart.

Sequenced input: peripheral blood. The TCR sequence derives from a human donor with acute or convalescent COVID-19. The donor label of this sample is uncertain. The sequence joins TRBV4-3 to TRBJ2-7, and TRBD2 matches 10 of the central bases. This receptor carries the CDR3 CASSQGLAGEYEQYF. In nucleotide form, the sequence is TGCGCCAGCAGCCAAGGGCTAGCGGGAGAGTACGAGCAGTACTTC.